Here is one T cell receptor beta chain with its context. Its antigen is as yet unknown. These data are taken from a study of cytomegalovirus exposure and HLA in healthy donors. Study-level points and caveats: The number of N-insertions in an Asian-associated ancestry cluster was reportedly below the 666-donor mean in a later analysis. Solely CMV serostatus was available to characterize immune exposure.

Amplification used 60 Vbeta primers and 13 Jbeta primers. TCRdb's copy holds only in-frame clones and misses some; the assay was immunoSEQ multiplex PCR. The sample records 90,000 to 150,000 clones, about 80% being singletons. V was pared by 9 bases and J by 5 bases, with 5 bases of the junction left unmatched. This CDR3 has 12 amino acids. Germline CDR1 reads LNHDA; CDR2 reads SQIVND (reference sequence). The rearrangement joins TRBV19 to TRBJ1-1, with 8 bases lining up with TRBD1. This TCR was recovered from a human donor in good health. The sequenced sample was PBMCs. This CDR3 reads CASRGRTTEAFF. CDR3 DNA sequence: TGTGCCAGCAGGGGGCGAACGACTGAAGCTTTCTTT. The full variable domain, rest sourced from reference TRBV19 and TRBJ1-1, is DGGITQSPKYLFRKEGQNVTLSCEQNLNHDAMYWYRQDPGQGLRLIYYSQIVNDFQKGDIAEGYSVSREKKESFPLTVTSAQKNPTAFYLCASRGRTTEAFFGQGTRLTVV.